These T cell receptor beta chains were read from a single sample in a study of CD8+CD57+ T cells in acquired aplastic anemia. TCRdb redid the calling of the reads with MiXCR, one entry per CDR3 protein. This table holds 400,000 to 600,000 distinct CDR3 sequences, approximately 32% found once. The sequencing input was sorted CD4+, CD8+, or CD8+CD57+ T cells (not recorded which) from PBMCs. All receptors come from a human donor with aplastic anemia. Each CDR3 is given with its conserved first and last residue. Each record gives: clone size, D gene, J gene, V gene, CDR3 protein, CDR3 DNA. A D gene is named only where the DNA matches it firmly. Only part of the rows carry a size: once, few, many, or a class if the clone is expanded.

size: few; D: NA; J: TRBJ1-5; V: TRBV20-1; CDR3: CSANQDANPYSNQPQHF; DNA: TGCAGCGCAAATCAGGATGCAAACCCCTATAGCAATCAGCCCCAGCATTTT
size: few; D: TRBD1; J: TRBJ1-5; V: TRBV11-2; CDR3: CASSLRPGTGYSNQPQHF; DNA: TGTGCCAGCAGCTTAAGGCCCGGGACAGGGTATAGCAATCAGCCCCAGCATTTT
size: few; D: TRBD1; J: TRBJ2-7; V: TRBV11-2; CDR3: CASSLDGTGETYEQYF; DNA: TGTGCCAGCAGCTTAGATGGGACAGGGGAAACCTACGAGCAGTACTTC
size: few; D: NA; J: TRBJ1-3; V: TRBV10-3; CDR3: CASSLQDTGNTIYF; DNA: TGTGCCAGCAGCCTACAGGACACGGGGAACACCATATATTTT
size: many; D: NA; J: TRBJ1-5; V: TRBV24-1; CDR3: CATSESTGGIQPQHF; DNA: TGTGCCACCAGTGAATCGACAGGTGGTATTCAGCCCCAGCATTTT
size: NA; D: NA; J: TRBJ1-3; V: TRBV11-2; CDR3: CASSYQGRNTIYF; DNA: TGTGCCAGCAGTTACCAGGGCAGAAACACCATATATTTT
size: many; D: NA; J: TRBJ1-1; V: TRBV15; CDR3: CATSKGGGRAATEAFF; DNA: TGTGCCACCAGCAAAGGGGGGGGCAGGGCGGCCACTGAAGCTTTCTTT
size: many; D: NA; J: TRBJ2-7; V: TRBV24-1; CDR3: CATLWGRSSYEQYF; DNA: TGTGCCACACTTTGGGGACGGAGCTCCTACGAGCAGTACTTC
size: many; D: TRBD2; J: TRBJ2-7; V: TRBV7-6; CDR3: CASSLLAGSYEQYF; DNA: TGTGCCAGCAGCTTACTAGCGGGCTCCTACGAGCAGTACTTC
size: many; D: NA; J: TRBJ1-2; V: TRBV5-1; CDR3: CASSLERPRDGYTF; DNA: TGCGCCAGCAGCTTGGAAAGACCGAGGGATGGCTACACCTTC
size: many; D: NA; J: TRBJ1-2; V: TRBV5-5; CDR3: CASSSGRAYGYTF; DNA: TGTGCCAGCAGCTCTGGAAGGGCCTATGGCTACACCTTC
size: NA; D: NA; J: TRBJ2-1; V: TRBV12-5; CDR3: CASGLEGEQFF; DNA: TGTGCTAGTGGCTTAGAGGGCGAGCAGTTCTTC
size: many; D: NA; J: TRBJ1-6; V: TRBV19; CDR3: CASSSQGQNNSPLHF; DNA: TGTGCCAGTAGTTCACAGGGTCAGAATAATTCACCCCTCCACTTT
size: NA; D: NA; J: TRBJ1-5; V: TRBV2; CDR3: CASPRDRLNQPQHF; DNA: TGTGCCAGCCCTAGGGACCGCCTCAATCAGCCCCAGCATTTT
size: NA; D: TRBD1; J: TRBJ1-2; V: TRBV18; CDR3: CASSPGTQGAGGYTF; DNA: TGTGCCAGCTCACCAGGCACACAGGGGGCAGGTGGCTACACCTTC
size: few; D: NA; J: TRBJ2-7; V: TRBV7-9; CDR3: CASSPTWEVGEQYF; DNA: TGTGCCAGCAGCCCCACCTGGGAGGTGGGCGAGCAGTACTTC
size: NA; D: NA; J: TRBJ1-2; V: TRBV10-3; CDR3: CAISESARQSYGYTF; DNA: TGTGCCATCAGTGAGTCGGCGCGACAGAGCTATGGCTACACCTTC
size: many; D: NA; J: TRBJ1-2; V: TRBV5-6; CDR3: CASSQSSNYGYTF; DNA: TGTGCCAGCAGCCAAAGTAGTAACTATGGCTACACCTTC
size: NA; D: NA; J: TRBJ1-3; V: TRBV18; CDR3: CASTSGNRNTIYF; DNA: TGTGCCAGCACAAGCGGTAATAGAAACACCATATATTTT
size: NA; D: NA; J: TRBJ2-1; V: TRBV7-2; CDR3: CASLWVVGGSFF; DNA: TGTGCCAGCTTATGGGTCGTCGGGGGCTCGTTCTTC
size: many; D: NA; J: TRBJ1-1; V: TRBV24-1; CDR3: CATSGPAGSGTEAFF; DNA: TGTGCCACCAGTGGACCGGCAGGGTCGGGCACTGAAGCTTTCTTT
size: NA; D: NA; J: TRBJ1-5; V: TRBV6-1; CDR3: CASSKEPVQPQHF; DNA: TGTGCCAGCAGTAAAGAACCTGTTCAGCCCCAGCATTTT
size: few; D: TRBD1; J: TRBJ1-5; V: TRBV2; CDR3: CASSLSGGGNQPQHF; DNA: TGTGCCAGCAGTTTATCAGGGGGGGGCAATCAGCCCCAGCATTTT
size: few; D: NA; J: TRBJ1-1; V: TRBV20-1; CDR3: CSARIGWTEAFF; DNA: TGCAGTGCTAGAATTGGATGGACTGAAGCTTTCTTT
size: NA; D: TRBD2; J: TRBJ2-1; V: TRBV11-2; CDR3: CASSLSLAGAYNEQFF; DNA: TGTGCCAGCAGCTTGTCTCTAGCGGGTGCCTACAATGAGCAGTTCTTC
size: NA; D: NA; J: TRBJ1-3; V: TRBV29-1; CDR3: CSVAFGLGSGNTIYF; DNA: TGCAGCGTTGCCTTCGGTCTAGGATCTGGAAACACCATATATTTT
size: NA; D: NA; J: TRBJ1-2; V: TRBV19; CDR3: CASTTFGRGNGYTF; DNA: TGTGCCAGTACCACGTTTGGGAGGGGTAATGGCTACACCTTC
size: many; D: NA; J: TRBJ2-1; V: TRBV5-1; CDR3: CASSMRQGGEQFF; DNA: TGCGCCAGCAGCATGCGACAGGGAGGGGAGCAGTTCTTC
size: few; D: NA; J: TRBJ1-4; V: TRBV19; CDR3: CASSMPNRRSEKLFF; DNA: TGTGCCAGTAGTATGCCGAACAGGAGATCTGAAAAACTGTTTTTT
size: NA; D: TRBD2; J: TRBJ2-2; V: TRBV20-1; CDR3: CSARFGGRASGELFF; DNA: TGCAGTGCTAGATTCGGCGGGAGGGCCAGCGGGGAGCTGTTTTTT
size: NA; D: NA; J: TRBJ2-3; V: TRBV30; CDR3: CAWSRVGGPDTQYF; DNA: TGTGCCTGGAGTCGGGTGGGGGGGCCAGATACGCAGTATTTT
size: few; D: TRBD2; J: TRBJ2-1; V: TRBV7-8; CDR3: CASSLLAGLIEQFF; DNA: TGTGCCAGCAGCTTACTAGCGGGATTGATTGAGCAGTTCTTC
size: NA; D: TRBD1; J: TRBJ2-5; V: TRBV5-1; CDR3: CASSFSGGPTSQETQYF; DNA: TGCGCCAGCAGCTTCTCAGGGGGCCCAACATCCCAAGAGACCCAGTACTTC
size: NA; D: NA; J: TRBJ2-1; V: TRBV6-2/TRBV6-3; CDR3: CASTSDRALSEQFF; DNA: TGTGCCAGCACCTCGGACCGGGCCTTAAGTGAGCAGTTCTTC
size: NA; D: NA; J: TRBJ2-7; V: TRBV9; CDR3: CASSLIGTVSYEQYF; DNA: TGTGCCAGCAGCCTAATAGGGACGGTTTCCTACGAGCAGTACTTC
size: NA; D: NA; J: TRBJ2-1; V: TRBV2; CDR3: CASSIFSYNEQFF; DNA: TGTGCCAGCAGCATCTTCTCCTACAATGAGCAGTTCTTC
size: NA; D: NA; J: TRBJ2-2; V: TRBV7-9; CDR3: CASSRLTDTGELFF; DNA: TGTGCCAGCAGCCGCTTAACCGACACCGGGGAGCTGTTTTTT
size: NA; D: NA; J: TRBJ2-1; V: TRBV19; CDR3: CASSTNVLYSYNEQFF; DNA: TGTGCCAGTAGTACGAACGTACTATACTCCTACAATGAGCAGTTCTTC
size: once; D: NA; J: TRBJ2-3; V: TRBV20-1; CDR3: CSARQSGNTDTQYF; DNA: TGCAGTGCTAGACAGAGCGGCAACACAGATACGCAGTATTTT
size: NA; D: NA; J: TRBJ1-4; V: TRBV5-5; CDR3: CASSSDTVYEKLFF; DNA: TGTGCCAGCAGTTCGGACACCGTTTATGAAAAACTGTTTTTT
size: few; D: NA; J: TRBJ2-3; V: TRBV4-2; CDR3: CASSQDFQDTQYF; DNA: TGTGCCAGCAGCCAAGATTTCCAGGATACGCAGTATTTT
size: NA; D: NA; J: TRBJ1-2; V: TRBV11-2; CDR3: CASSLDHPSGGYTF; DNA: TGTGCCAGCAGCTTAGATCACCCCTCCGGTGGCTACACCTTC
size: NA; D: NA; J: TRBJ1-3; V: TRBV4-3; CDR3: CASSQDTKTVSGNTIYF; DNA: TGCGCCAGCAGCCAAGATACCAAGACAGTATCTGGAAACACCATATATTTT
size: NA; D: NA; J: TRBJ2-3; V: TRBV7-9; CDR3: CASSWGPTDTQYF; DNA: TGTGCCAGCAGCTGGGGTCCCACAGATACGCAGTATTTT
size: few; D: TRBD2; J: TRBJ2-7; V: TRBV15; CDR3: CATSRRKFGTSGFEQYF; DNA: TGTGCCACCAGCAGAAGAAAATTCGGGACTAGCGGATTCGAGCAGTACTTC
size: NA; D: NA; J: TRBJ1-3; V: TRBV6-1; CDR3: CASSETGQGNTIYF; DNA: TGTGCCAGCAGTGAGACAGGTCAGGGAAACACCATATATTTT